These T cell receptor beta chains were read from a single sample in a study of CD8+ T cells in alopecia areata. Repertoires were generated with immunoSEQ multiplex PCR, while TCRdb's copy carries only in-frame clones and drops some. The table has approximately 280,000 clones, 58% seen once; the top ten hold more than 1.5%. This material consisted of CD4+ T cells sorted from blood, taken at week 24, from a patient treated with tofacitinib. The receptors originated from a human donor with alopecia areata. Each CDR3 is given with its conserved first and last residue. The D gene is left open where the match is weak. A row's size may be missing; if present it is once, few, many or a size class.

TRBJ2-3	TRBV4-1	-	-	CASSPNTDTQYF	TGCGCCAGCAGCCCAAACACAGATACGCAGTATTTT
TRBJ2-1	TRBV11-2	-	once	CASSLDVYEQFF	TGTGCCAGCAGCTTAGATGTCTATGAGCAGTTCTTC
TRBJ1-6	TRBV7-2	-	-	CASSPGSSYNSPLHF	TGTGCCAGCAGCCCCGGGAGCTCCTATAATTCACCCCTCCACTTT
TRBJ1-1	TRBV7-8	-	few	CASSFDTEAFF	TGTGCCAGCAGCTTCGACACTGAAGCTTTCTTT
TRBJ2-5	TRBV23-1	-	few	CASSQETGEETQYF	TGCGCCAGCAGTCAAGAGACTGGAGAAGAGACCCAGTACTTC
TRBJ2-4	TRBV6-5	TRBD1	-	CASSPTGDRGNIQYF	TGTGCCAGCAGCCCAACTGGGGACAGGGGAAACATTCAGTACTTC
TRBJ2-6	TRBV29-1	-	-	CSVQGTGANVLTF	TGCAGCGTTCAAGGGACTGGGGCCAACGTCCTGACTTTC
TRBJ1-1	TRBV29-1	-	-	CSVERTTNTEAFF	TGCAGCGTTGAAAGGACAACGAACACTGAAGCTTTCTTT
TRBJ1-2	TRBV6-4	TRBD1	-	CASRAGTDGGGYTF	TGTGCCAGCAGAGCTGGGACAGATGGTGGTGGCTACACCTTC
TRBJ2-5	TRBV6-6	-	-	CASRASSTSGTQYF	TGTGCCAGCAGGGCGTCCAGTACCTCAGGGACCCAGTACTTC
TRBJ2-7	TRBV7-2	TRBD2	-	CASSLGLAGGPFPPEQYF	TGTGCCAGCAGCTTAGGACTAGCGGGGGGGCCTTTCCCTCCAGAGCAGTACTTC
TRBJ2-5	TRBV2	TRBD2	-	CASRGTSSGETQYF	TGTGCCAGCAGAGGGACTAGCAGCGGGGAGACCCAGTACTTC
TRBJ1-4	TRBV30	-	-	CAWTPEGFGEKLFF	TGTGCCTGGACCCCGGAGGGATTTGGCGAAAAACTGTTTTTT
TRBJ2-5	TRBV7-9	TRBD2	-	CASSSAGTSVGETQYF	TGTGCCAGCAGCTCCGCCGGGACTAGCGTGGGGGAGACCCAGTACTTC
TRBJ2-1	TRBV13	-	few	CASSSRRSEQFF	TGTGCCAGCAGCTCTCGGAGATCGGAGCAGTTCTTC
TRBJ2-7	TRBV28	TRBD1	once	CASGQGSYEQYF	TGTGCCAGCGGACAGGGGTCCTACGAGCAGTACTTC
TRBJ2-2	TRBV5-1	-	-	CASLVAAGQSGELFF	TGCGCCAGCCTTGTCGCCGCAGGGCAATCCGGGGAGCTGTTTTTT
TRBJ1-1	TRBV30	-	-	CAWKLGKTEAFF	TGTGCCTGGAAGTTAGGGAAGACTGAAGCTTTCTTT
TRBJ1-4	TRBV30	-	-	CAWSVGHGEKLFF	TGTGCCTGGAGCGTGGGACACGGGGAAAAACTGTTTTTT
TRBJ2-1	TRBV5-1	-	-	CASSPSNTDTDNEQFF	TGCGCCAGCAGCCCTAGCAACACCGATACGGACAATGAGCAGTTCTTC
TRBJ2-7	TRBV29-1	-	few	CSASTGGINEQYF	TGCAGCGCCTCGACTGGGGGGATCAACGAGCAGTACTTC
TRBJ1-1	TRBV12-5	-	-	CASGLGQNPGDAEAFF	TGTGCTAGTGGTTTGGGCCAAAATCCAGGGGACGCTGAAGCTTTCTTT
TRBJ2-1	TRBV4-2	TRBD1	-	CASSQVVTGGDEQFF	TGTGCCAGCAGCCAAGTGGTTACAGGGGGCGATGAGCAGTTCTTC
TRBJ1-5	TRBV30	TRBD1	-	CAWRNRGQGDQPQHF	TGTGCCTGGAGGAATAGGGGACAGGGGGATCAGCCCCAGCATTTT
TRBJ1-4	TRBV30	-	-	CAWSPRPDTLFF	TGTGCCTGGAGTCCCAGACCGGATACGCTGTTTTTT
TRBJ1-1	TRBV30	TRBD1	-	CAWMGTGGWATEAFF	TGTGCCTGGATGGGGACAGGAGGGTGGGCGACTGAAGCTTTCTTT
TRBJ2-5	TRBV4-1	-	-	CASSRIGTRQETQYF	TGCGCCAGCAGCCGGATCGGGACACGCCAAGAGACCCAGTACTTC
TRBJ2-5	TRBV2	TRBD2	-	CASSDASGGPQYF	TGTGCCAGCAGTGACGCTAGCGGGGGCCCACAGTACTTC
TRBJ2-3	TRBV28	-	few	CASSSPGGHTDTQYF	TGTGCCAGCAGTTCCCCCGGGGGCCACACAGATACGCAGTATTTT
TRBJ1-5	TRBV27	-	-	CASAEGRNQPQHF	TGTGCCAGCGCGGAGGGCAGGAATCAGCCCCAGCATTTT
TRBJ1-2	TRBV28	TRBD1	-	CASSPGQGGYGYTF	TGTGCCAGCAGTCCTGGACAGGGTGGCTATGGCTACACCTTC
TRBJ2-1	TRBV29-1	-	once	CSVGQVLGNEQFF	TGCAGCGTGGGGCAGGTTTTGGGGAATGAGCAGTTCTTC
TRBJ2-3	TRBV29-1	-	few	CSVDRVPGDTQYF	TGCAGCGTTGATCGAGTCCCTGGAGATACGCAGTATTTT
TRBJ1-4	TRBV5-4	-	-	CASSYRTANNEKLFF	TGTGCCAGCAGCTATCGGACAGCGAATAATGAAAAACTGTTTTTT
TRBJ1-1	TRBV19	TRBD1	-	CASSNQQGAGTEAFF	TGTGCCAGTAGTAATCAACAGGGGGCTGGCACTGAAGCTTTCTTT
TRBJ2-5	TRBV19	-	few	CASSIRGAEETQYF	TGTGCCAGTAGTATAAGGGGGGCCGAGGAGACCCAGTACTTC
TRBJ2-1	TRBV5-1	TRBD2	-	CASSLGAGGHNEQFF	TGCGCCAGCAGCTTGGGCGCGGGGGGGCACAATGAGCAGTTCTTC
TRBJ2-2	TRBV5-6	TRBD2	few	CASSFSGGYTGELFF	TGTGCCAGCAGCTTTAGCGGGGGGTACACCGGGGAGCTGTTTTTT
TRBJ2-7	TRBV28	-	-	CASSPLPRVDEQYF	TGTGCCAGCAGTCCCCTGCCTCGGGTCGACGAGCAGTACTTC
TRBJ2-7	TRBV5-4	TRBD1	-	CASSDRTGGYEQYF	TGTGCCAGCAGCGACCGGACAGGGGGCTACGAGCAGTACTTC
TRBJ1-2	TRBV19	-	few	CASSITEANYGYTF	TGTGCCAGTAGTATAACAGAGGCTAACTATGGCTACACCTTC
TRBJ2-2	TRBV30	-	-	CACERGRVTGELFF	TGTGCCTGCGAAAGGGGCCGGGTCACCGGGGAGCTGTTTTTT